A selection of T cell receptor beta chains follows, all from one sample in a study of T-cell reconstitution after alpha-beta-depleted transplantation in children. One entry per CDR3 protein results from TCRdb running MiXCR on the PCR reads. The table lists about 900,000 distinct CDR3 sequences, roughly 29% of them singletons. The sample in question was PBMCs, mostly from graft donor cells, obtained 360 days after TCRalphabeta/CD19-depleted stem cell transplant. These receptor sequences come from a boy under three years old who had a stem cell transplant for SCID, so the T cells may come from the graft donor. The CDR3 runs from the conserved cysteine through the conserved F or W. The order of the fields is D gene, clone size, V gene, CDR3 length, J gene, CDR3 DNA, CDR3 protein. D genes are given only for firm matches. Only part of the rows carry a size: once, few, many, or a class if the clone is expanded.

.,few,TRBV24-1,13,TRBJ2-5,TGTGCCACCAGTGATTTGCGGGGAGAGACCCAGTACTTC,CATSDLRGETQYF
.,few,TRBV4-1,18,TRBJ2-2,TGCGCCAGCAGCCAAGTAGTTCGTCAATTGGCGAACACCGGGGAGCTGTTTTTT,CASSQVVRQLANTGELFF
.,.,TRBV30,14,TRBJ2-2,TGTGCCTGGAGCCCCAGTGCGAACACCGGGGAGCTGTTTTTT,CAWSPSANTGELFF
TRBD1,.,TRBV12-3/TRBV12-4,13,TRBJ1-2,TGTGCCAGCAGTACAGGGGGCGCGGTCGGCTACACCTTC,CASSTGGAVGYTF
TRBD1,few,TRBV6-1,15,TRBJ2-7,TGTGCCAGCAGTGCCAGGGGGAAGGGAGAATACGAGCAGTACTTC,CASSARGKGEYEQYF
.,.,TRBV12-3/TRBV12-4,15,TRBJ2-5,TGTGCCAGTGCTCCCGGACAGCTGATCCAAGAGACCCAGTACTTC,CASAPGQLIQETQYF
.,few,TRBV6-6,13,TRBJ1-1,TGTGCCAGCACCACGCGGGCCCCCTGGGAAGCTTTCTTT,CASTTRAPWEAFF
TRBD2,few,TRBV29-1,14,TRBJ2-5,TGCAGCGTAGATAAACCTAGCGGGCAAGAGACCCAGTACTTC,CSVDKPSGQETQYF
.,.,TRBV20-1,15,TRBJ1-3,TGCAGTGCTGAGGGCGGAGGGAGCTCTGGAAACACCATATATTTT,CSAEGGGSSGNTIYF
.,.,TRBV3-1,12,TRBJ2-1,TGTGCCAGCAGGCTAGCTGGCAATGAGCAGTTCTTC,CASRLAGNEQFF
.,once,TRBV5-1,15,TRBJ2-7,TGCGCCAGCAGCTTGCGGGACAACGCTAACTACGAGCAGTACTTC,CASSLRDNANYEQYF
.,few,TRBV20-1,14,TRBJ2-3,TGCAGTGCTAGAGACCCCAGGTTAGCAGATACGCAGTATTTT,CSARDPRLADTQYF